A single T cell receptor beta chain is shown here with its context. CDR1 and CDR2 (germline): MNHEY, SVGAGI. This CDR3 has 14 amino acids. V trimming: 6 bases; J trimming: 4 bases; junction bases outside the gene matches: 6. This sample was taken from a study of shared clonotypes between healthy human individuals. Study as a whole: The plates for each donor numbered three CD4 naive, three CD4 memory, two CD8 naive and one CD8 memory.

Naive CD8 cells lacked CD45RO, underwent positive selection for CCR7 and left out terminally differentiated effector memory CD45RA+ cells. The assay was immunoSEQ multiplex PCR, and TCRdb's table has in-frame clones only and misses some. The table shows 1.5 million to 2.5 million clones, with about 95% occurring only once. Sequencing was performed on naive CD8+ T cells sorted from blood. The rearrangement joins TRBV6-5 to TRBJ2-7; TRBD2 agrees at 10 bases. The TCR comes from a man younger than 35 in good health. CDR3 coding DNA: TGTGCCAGCAGCTCAGCGGGAGGGCGTTACGAGCAGTACTTC. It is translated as CASSSAGGRYEQYF.